This record concerns one T cell receptor beta chain sequence. Its antigen remains unidentified. The entry originates in a study of cytomegalovirus exposure and HLA in healthy donors. Overall study results and limits: Most likely, a cluster of highly shared sequence variants arose as a sequencing artifact.

PCR primers comprised 60 Vbeta and 13 Jbeta primers. Clones were sequenced by immunoSEQ multiplex PCR, and TCRdb holds only the in-frame ones, with some missing. The repertoire holds about 120,000 clones, with approximately 80% as singletons. The sequence was collected from a man aged 30 to 45 in good health and CMV-seropositive. The sample consisted of PBMCs.

CDR3 residues: CASSQSGDGYTF. The CDR3 DNA follows: TGTGCCAGCAGCCAATCCGGGGATGGCTACACCTTC. The chain couples TRBV16 to TRBJ1-2; no firm D call. The V gene lost 0 bases and the J gene lost 6 bases, with 5 bases spanning the gap. Germline V gene sequence: CDR1 KGHSY, CDR2 FQNENV. The CDR3 consists of 12 residues.